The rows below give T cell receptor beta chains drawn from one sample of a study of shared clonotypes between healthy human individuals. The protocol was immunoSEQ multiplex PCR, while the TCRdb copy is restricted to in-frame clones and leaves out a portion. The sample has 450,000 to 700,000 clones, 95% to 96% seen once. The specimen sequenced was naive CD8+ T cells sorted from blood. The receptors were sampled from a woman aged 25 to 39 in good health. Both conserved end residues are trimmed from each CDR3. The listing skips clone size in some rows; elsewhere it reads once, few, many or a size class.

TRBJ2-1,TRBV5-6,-,ASSLGVDNEQF
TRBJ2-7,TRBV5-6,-,ASSLRREGSLYEQY
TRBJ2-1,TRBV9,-,ASSAGQPNEQF
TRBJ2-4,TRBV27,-,ASSFGGTANIQY
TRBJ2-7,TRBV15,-,ATSRGTGTGIYGQY
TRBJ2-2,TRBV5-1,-,ASSLGLAGEDGELF
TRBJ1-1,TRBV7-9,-,ASSLNQPGNTEAF
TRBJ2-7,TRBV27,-,ASSYGSPYEQY
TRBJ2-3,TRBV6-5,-,ASSYSRGTDTQY
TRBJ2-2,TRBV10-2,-,TSGLNTGELF
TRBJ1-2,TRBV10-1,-,ASSHSTGDGYT
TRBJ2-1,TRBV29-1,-,SVQEGRLAGYNEQF
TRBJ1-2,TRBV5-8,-,ASSLDKAVYGYT
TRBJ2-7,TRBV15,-,ATSSAFSAGLVHEQY
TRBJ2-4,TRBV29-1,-,SVRDGKNIQY
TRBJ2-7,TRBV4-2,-,ASSQFYGGSLREQY
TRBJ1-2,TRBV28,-,ASIRDRENYGYT
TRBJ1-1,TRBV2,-,ASSEAPREGHVEAF
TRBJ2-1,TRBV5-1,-,ASSGTGTAHEQF
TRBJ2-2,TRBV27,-,ASSLGTAGDTGELF
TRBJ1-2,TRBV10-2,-,ASSGTGLYGYT
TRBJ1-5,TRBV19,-,ASSIYRHNQPQH
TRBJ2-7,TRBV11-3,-,ASSAGLSYEQY
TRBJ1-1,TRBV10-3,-,AISNWGENTEAF
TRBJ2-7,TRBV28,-,ASSSSGTAYEQY
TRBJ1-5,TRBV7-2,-,ASSPTGDSNQPQH
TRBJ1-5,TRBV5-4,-,ASSWGGPGSNQPQH
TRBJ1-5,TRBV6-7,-,ASSSYDGSQPQH
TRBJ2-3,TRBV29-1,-,SVVGREVADTQY
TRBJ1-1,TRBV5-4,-,ASSQGGMNTEAF
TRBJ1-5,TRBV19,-,ASSHETRRRQPQH
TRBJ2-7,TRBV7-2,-,ASSWGPTGIKEQY
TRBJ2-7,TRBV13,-,ASSLQPGLAGREGHEQY
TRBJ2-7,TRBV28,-,ASRDPLAAPYEQY
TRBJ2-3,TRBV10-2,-,ASRRIAGGTDTQY
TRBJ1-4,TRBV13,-,ASSFRGEYEKLF
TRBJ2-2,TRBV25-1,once,ASSDGGRANTGELF
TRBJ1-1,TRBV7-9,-,ASTITEAF
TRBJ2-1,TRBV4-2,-,ASSHRLAGGTGYNEQF
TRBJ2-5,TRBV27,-,ASSHRAEQETQY
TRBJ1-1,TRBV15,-,ATSSAPRWTEAF
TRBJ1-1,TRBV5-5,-,ASSLEKGLNTEAF
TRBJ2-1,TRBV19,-,ASSPGNEQF
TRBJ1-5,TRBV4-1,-,ASSQDVYQPQH
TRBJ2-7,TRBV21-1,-,ASSSEQY